This is a list of T cell receptor beta chains from one sample in a study of T cells in Graves' hyperthyroidism and ophthalmopathy. TCRdb re-analysed the multiplex PCR reads in MiXCR, keeping a single row per CDR3 protein. The data hold about 570,000 distinct CDR3 sequences, with roughly 50% observed a single time. Material: peripheral blood or thyroid tissue (not recorded which). The receptors originated from an adult woman with Graves' disease, either hyperthyroidism or ophthalmopathy (not recorded which). Both conserved end residues are part of each CDR3. Fields, in order: clone size, V gene, D gene, J gene, CDR3 DNA, CDR3 protein. The D gene is left open where the match is weak. A row's size may be missing; if present it is once, few, many or a size class.

abundance: many; v_gene: TRBV6-1; d_gene: NA; j_gene: TRBJ2-5; CDR3nt: TGTGCCAGCAGTCCACAGTACCAAGAGACCCAGTACTTC; CDR3aa: CASSPQYQETQYF
abundance: NA; v_gene: TRBV19; d_gene: NA; j_gene: TRBJ1-5; CDR3nt: TGTGCCAGCACGGGCGCATTGGGCAATCAGCCCCAGCATTTT; CDR3aa: CASTGALGNQPQHF
abundance: few; v_gene: TRBV25-1; d_gene: NA; j_gene: TRBJ1-6; CDR3nt: TGTGCCAGCAGTGAAACCCAGGGACTTCATAATTCACCCCTCCACTTT; CDR3aa: CASSETQGLHNSPLHF
abundance: NA; v_gene: TRBV24-1; d_gene: NA; j_gene: TRBJ2-1; CDR3nt: TGTGCCACCGGGCCCTTGGGGCAGTTCTTC; CDR3aa: CATGPLGQFF
abundance: NA; v_gene: TRBV5-1; d_gene: NA; j_gene: TRBJ2-1; CDR3nt: TGCGCCAGCAGCATCCGGGACGGATACAATGAGCAGTTCTTC; CDR3aa: CASSIRDGYNEQFF
abundance: NA; v_gene: TRBV25-1; d_gene: TRBD2; j_gene: TRBJ2-5; CDR3nt: TGTGCCAGCAGTGAATATCTAGGGACTAGCTGGCAAGAGACCCAGTACTTC; CDR3aa: CASSEYLGTSWQETQYF
abundance: NA; v_gene: TRBV29-1; d_gene: NA; j_gene: TRBJ2-2; CDR3nt: TGCAGCGTCGGGGTCTCCGGGGAGCTGTTTTTT; CDR3aa: CSVGVSGELFF
abundance: NA; v_gene: TRBV24-1; d_gene: NA; j_gene: TRBJ2-1; CDR3nt: TGTGCCACCAGTGGAGGGAGGACAACCCGATACAATGAGCAATACTTC; CDR3aa: CATSGGRTTRYNEQYF
abundance: many; v_gene: TRBV6-5; d_gene: NA; j_gene: TRBJ2-7; CDR3nt: TGTGCCAGCAGTTACGGGTCCGAGCAGTACTTC; CDR3aa: CASSYGSEQYF
abundance: many; v_gene: TRBV24-1; d_gene: TRBD1; j_gene: TRBJ1-2; CDR3nt: TGTGCCACCAGTGGGCCCGAGAGACAGGGACTCCTTGATGGCTACACCTTC; CDR3aa: CATSGPERQGLLDGYTF
abundance: NA; v_gene: TRBV5-1; d_gene: TRBD1; j_gene: TRBJ2-5; CDR3nt: TGCGCCAGCGCACAGGGGGACACCCAAGAGACCCAGTACTTC; CDR3aa: CASAQGDTQETQYF
abundance: NA; v_gene: TRBV6-2/TRBV6-3; d_gene: TRBD1; j_gene: TRBJ1-4; CDR3nt: TGTGCCAGCAGAGCCCCCGGGACAGCAAATGAAAAACTGTTTTTT; CDR3aa: CASRAPGTANEKLFF
abundance: NA; v_gene: TRBV29-1; d_gene: NA; j_gene: TRBJ2-7; CDR3nt: TGCAGCTTGGATGGAAACGAGCAGTACTTC; CDR3aa: CSLDGNEQYF
abundance: NA; v_gene: TRBV7-9; d_gene: NA; j_gene: TRBJ1-2; CDR3nt: TGTGCCAGCAGCCCTCGCAAGGGGGGCGCGAGGTATGGCTACACCTTC; CDR3aa: CASSPRKGGARYGYTF
abundance: many; v_gene: TRBV7-9; d_gene: NA; j_gene: TRBJ1-1; CDR3nt: TGTGCCAGCAGCTCCTTTCTAGGAGGGGGTAAGACTGAAGCTTTCTTT; CDR3aa: CASSSFLGGGKTEAFF
abundance: NA; v_gene: TRBV28; d_gene: NA; j_gene: TRBJ2-7; CDR3nt: TGTGCCAGCAGCCCGGATCTCGGCGAGCAGTACTTC; CDR3aa: CASSPDLGEQYF
abundance: many; v_gene: TRBV15; d_gene: NA; j_gene: TRBJ1-2; CDR3nt: TGTGCCACCAGCAGAGATGCAGGGACTGACTATGGCTACACCTTC; CDR3aa: CATSRDAGTDYGYTF
abundance: NA; v_gene: TRBV25-1; d_gene: TRBD2; j_gene: TRBJ2-2; CDR3nt: TGTGCCAGCAGCATGGGACTAGCGGGAGGAACCGGGGAGCTGTTTTTT; CDR3aa: CASSMGLAGGTGELFF
abundance: many; v_gene: TRBV7-9; d_gene: NA; j_gene: TRBJ1-5; CDR3nt: TGTGCCAGCAGCTTACCGGGGAATCAGCCCCAGCATTTT; CDR3aa: CASSLPGNQPQHF
abundance: many; v_gene: TRBV20-1; d_gene: NA; j_gene: TRBJ1-1; CDR3nt: TGCAGTGCTAGAGTGGCGGTGAACACTGAAGCTTTCTTT; CDR3aa: CSARVAVNTEAFF
abundance: NA; v_gene: TRBV7-2; d_gene: NA; j_gene: TRBJ2-7; CDR3nt: TGTGCCAGCAGCTTCGTCAGGGACGAGCAGTACTTC; CDR3aa: CASSFVRDEQYF
abundance: many; v_gene: TRBV9; d_gene: NA; j_gene: TRBJ2-7; CDR3nt: TGTGCCAGCAGCGGGGGGGCTAGCGTGCGGGAGCAGTACTTC; CDR3aa: CASSGGASVREQYF
abundance: NA; v_gene: TRBV3-1; d_gene: NA; j_gene: TRBJ2-5; CDR3nt: TGTGCCAGCAGCCACGACCACCAGTACCAAGAGGCCCAGTACTTC; CDR3aa: CASSHDHQYQEAQYF
abundance: NA; v_gene: TRBV9; d_gene: NA; j_gene: TRBJ1-1; CDR3nt: TGTGCCAGCAGCCCCCGGGCGTCGGGGAACACTGAAGCTTTCTTT; CDR3aa: CASSPRASGNTEAFF
abundance: NA; v_gene: TRBV7-3; d_gene: NA; j_gene: TRBJ1-1; CDR3nt: TGTGCCAGCAGCTCCCGACAGGTGGGAAAAGCTTTCTTT; CDR3aa: CASSSRQVGKAFF
abundance: few; v_gene: TRBV19; d_gene: NA; j_gene: TRBJ1-1; CDR3nt: TGTGCCCCCAGGGTGAACACTGAAGCTTTCTTT; CDR3aa: CAPRVNTEAFF
abundance: few; v_gene: TRBV25-1; d_gene: TRBD1; j_gene: TRBJ1-2; CDR3nt: TGTGCCAGCAGTGGATCGACAGGGTTCGGCTACACCTTC; CDR3aa: CASSGSTGFGYTF
abundance: many; v_gene: TRBV6-1; d_gene: TRBD2; j_gene: TRBJ2-5; CDR3nt: TGTGCCAGCAGTGAAGCGCTTGTGACTAGCGTGGAGACCCAGTACTTC; CDR3aa: CASSEALVTSVETQYF
abundance: many; v_gene: TRBV19; d_gene: NA; j_gene: TRBJ1-1; CDR3nt: TGTGCCAGTAGTATAATAGGGGGGTCCACTGAAGCTTTCTTT; CDR3aa: CASSIIGGSTEAFF
abundance: many; v_gene: TRBV9; d_gene: TRBD2; j_gene: TRBJ2-2; CDR3nt: TGTGCCAGCAGCGGCGGACTAGATACTCAGGCCGGGGAGCTGTTTTTT; CDR3aa: CASSGGLDTQAGELFF
abundance: many; v_gene: TRBV6-2/TRBV6-3; d_gene: NA; j_gene: TRBJ2-5; CDR3nt: TGTGCCAGCAATCCTCCCGGGGCCCAGTACTTC; CDR3aa: CASNPPGAQYF
abundance: NA; v_gene: TRBV5-1; d_gene: NA; j_gene: TRBJ1-1; CDR3nt: TGCGCCAGCAATGTGGGGGCTGAAGCTTTCTTT; CDR3aa: CASNVGAEAFF
abundance: NA; v_gene: TRBV4-1; d_gene: TRBD2; j_gene: TRBJ2-2; CDR3nt: TGCGCCAGCAGCCCCCCGGGACTAGCGGGACTCGGGGAGCTGTTTTTT; CDR3aa: CASSPPGLAGLGELFF
abundance: NA; v_gene: TRBV9; d_gene: NA; j_gene: TRBJ1-6; CDR3nt: TGTGCCAGCAGCGTATATACGAGCACCGGCTTAGGGTCACCCCTCCACTTT; CDR3aa: CASSVYTSTGLGSPLHF
abundance: many; v_gene: TRBV20-1; d_gene: NA; j_gene: TRBJ1-5; CDR3nt: TGCAGTGTGCAAAGTGGGGATCAGCCCCAGCATTTT; CDR3aa: CSVQSGDQPQHF
abundance: NA; v_gene: TRBV29-1; d_gene: NA; j_gene: TRBJ1-1; CDR3nt: TGCAGCGTTGGGGCAGGGAACACTGAAGCTTTCTTT; CDR3aa: CSVGAGNTEAFF
abundance: many; v_gene: TRBV14; d_gene: NA; j_gene: TRBJ2-7; CDR3nt: TGTGCCAGCAGCCCGATACCGGGACAAATAGTCTACGAGCAGTACTTC; CDR3aa: CASSPIPGQIVYEQYF
abundance: NA; v_gene: TRBV10-3; d_gene: NA; j_gene: TRBJ1-2; CDR3nt: TGTGCCATCAATTGGGGGGAGGACTATGGCTACACCTTC; CDR3aa: CAINWGEDYGYTF
abundance: many; v_gene: TRBV5-1; d_gene: NA; j_gene: TRBJ1-1; CDR3nt: TGCGCCAGTGAAGGGGAGTTCGGAGAAGCTTTCTTT; CDR3aa: CASEGEFGEAFF